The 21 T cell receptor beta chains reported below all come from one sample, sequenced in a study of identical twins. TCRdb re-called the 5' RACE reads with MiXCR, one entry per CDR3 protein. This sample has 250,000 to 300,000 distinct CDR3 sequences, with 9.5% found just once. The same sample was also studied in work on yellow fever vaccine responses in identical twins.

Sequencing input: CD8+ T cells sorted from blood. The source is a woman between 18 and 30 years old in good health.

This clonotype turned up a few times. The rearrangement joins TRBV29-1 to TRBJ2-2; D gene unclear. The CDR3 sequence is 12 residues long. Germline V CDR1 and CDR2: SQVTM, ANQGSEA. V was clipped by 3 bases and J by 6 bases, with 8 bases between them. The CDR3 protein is CSVDLPAGELFF. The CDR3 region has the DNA TGCAGCGTTGATTTGCCGGCCGGGGAGCTGTTTTTT.

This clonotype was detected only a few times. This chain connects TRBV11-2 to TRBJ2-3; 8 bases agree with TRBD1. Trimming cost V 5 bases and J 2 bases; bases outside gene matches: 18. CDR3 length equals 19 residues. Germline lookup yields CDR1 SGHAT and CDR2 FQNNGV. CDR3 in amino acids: CASSPTPGGGWFFTDTQYF. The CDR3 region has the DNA TGTGCCAGCAGCCCAACCCCAGGGGGCGGGTGGTTCTTCACAGATACGCAGTATTTT.

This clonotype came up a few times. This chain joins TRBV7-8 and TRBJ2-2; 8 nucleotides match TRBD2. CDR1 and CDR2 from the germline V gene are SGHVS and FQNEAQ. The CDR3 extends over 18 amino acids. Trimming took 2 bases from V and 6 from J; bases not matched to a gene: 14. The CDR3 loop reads CASSLIGEPSGGSGELFF. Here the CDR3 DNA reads TGTGCCAGCAGCTTAATAGGGGAGCCCTCGGGAGGGTCCGGGGAGCTGTTTTTT. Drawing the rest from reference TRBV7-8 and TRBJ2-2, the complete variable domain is GAGVSQSPRYKVAKRGQDVALRCDPISGHVSLFWYQQALGQGPEFLTYFQNEAQLDKSGLPSDRFFAERPEGSVSTLKIQRTQQEDSAVYLCASSLIGEPSGGSGELFFGEGSRLTVL.

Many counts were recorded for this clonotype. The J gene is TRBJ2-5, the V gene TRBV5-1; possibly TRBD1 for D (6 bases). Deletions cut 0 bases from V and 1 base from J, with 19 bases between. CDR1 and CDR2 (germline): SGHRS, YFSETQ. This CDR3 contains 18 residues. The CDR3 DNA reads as TGCGCCAGCAGCTTGGGGGCAGGGGCGTTTCCACTCCAAGAGACCCAGTACTTC. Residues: CASSLGAGAFPLQETQYF.

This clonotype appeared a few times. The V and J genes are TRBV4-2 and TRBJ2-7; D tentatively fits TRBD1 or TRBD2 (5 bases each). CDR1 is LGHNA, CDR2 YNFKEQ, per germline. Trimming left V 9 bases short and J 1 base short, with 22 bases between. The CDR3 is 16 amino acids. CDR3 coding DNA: TGTGCCAGTCGGGACGCCTCGTTGGTTTGGTCCTACGAGCAGTACTTC. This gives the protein CASRDASLVWSYEQYF.

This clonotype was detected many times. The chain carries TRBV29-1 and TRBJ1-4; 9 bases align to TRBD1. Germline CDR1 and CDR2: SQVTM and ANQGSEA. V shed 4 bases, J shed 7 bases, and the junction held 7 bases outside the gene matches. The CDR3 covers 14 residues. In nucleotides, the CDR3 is TGCAGCGTTGTCATCGGGACAGGGAGTGAAAAACTGTTTTTT. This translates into CSVVIGTGSEKLFF.

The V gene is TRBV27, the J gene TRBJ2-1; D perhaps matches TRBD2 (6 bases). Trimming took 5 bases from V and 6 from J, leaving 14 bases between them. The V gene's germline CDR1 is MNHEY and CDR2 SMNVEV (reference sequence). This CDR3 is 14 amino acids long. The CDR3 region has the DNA TGTGCCAGCAGTCGCCCGGGACTTACCAATGAGCAGTTCTTC. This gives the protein CASSRPGLTNEQFF.

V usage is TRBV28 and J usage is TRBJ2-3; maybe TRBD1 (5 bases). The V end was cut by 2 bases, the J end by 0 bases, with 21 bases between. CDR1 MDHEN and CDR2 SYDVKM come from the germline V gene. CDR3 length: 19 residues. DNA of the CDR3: TGTGCCAGCAGTTTAGCCAGGGCCTTACCAGGTTCTAGCACAGATACGCAGTATTTT. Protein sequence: CASSLARALPGSSTDTQYF.

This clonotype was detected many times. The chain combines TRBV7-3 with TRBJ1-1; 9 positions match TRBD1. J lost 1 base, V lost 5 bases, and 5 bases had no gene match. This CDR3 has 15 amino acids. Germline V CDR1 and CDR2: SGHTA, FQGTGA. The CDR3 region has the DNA TGTGCCAGCAGCCTGGACAGGGGCCGGAACACTGAAGCTTTCTTT. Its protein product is CASSLDRGRNTEAFF.

CDR3 protein: CSVEFEKKETQYF. The CDR3 coding sequence is TGCAGCGTTGAATTTGAGAAGAAAGAGACCCAGTACTTC. This rearrangement joins TRBV29-1 to TRBJ2-5; D call uncertain. CDR1 is SQVTM, CDR2 ANQGSEA, per germline. The CDR3 runs to 13 residues. Deletions cut 2 bases from V and 3 bases from J, with 10 bases between.

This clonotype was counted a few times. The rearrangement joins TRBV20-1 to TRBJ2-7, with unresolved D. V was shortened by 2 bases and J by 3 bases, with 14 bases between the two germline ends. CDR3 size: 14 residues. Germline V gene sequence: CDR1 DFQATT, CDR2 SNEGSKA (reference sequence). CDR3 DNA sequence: TGCAGTGCTAGAAGAGTAGAATCTGGCTACGAGCAGTACTTC. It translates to CSARRVESGYEQYF.

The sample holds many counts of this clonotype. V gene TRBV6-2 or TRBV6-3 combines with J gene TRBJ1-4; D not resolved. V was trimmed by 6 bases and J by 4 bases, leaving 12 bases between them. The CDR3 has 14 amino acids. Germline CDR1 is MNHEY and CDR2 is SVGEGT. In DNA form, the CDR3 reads TGTGCCAGCAGATACCGCCGGGGTAATGAAAAACTGTTTTTT. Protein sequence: CASRYRRGNEKLFF.

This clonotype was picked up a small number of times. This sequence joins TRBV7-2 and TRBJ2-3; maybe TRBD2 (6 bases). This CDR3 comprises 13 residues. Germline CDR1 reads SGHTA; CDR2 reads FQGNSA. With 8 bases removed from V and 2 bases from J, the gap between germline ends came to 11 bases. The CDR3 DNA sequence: TGTGCCAGCCGACTAGGGGCCACAGATACGCAGTATTTT. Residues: CASRLGATDTQYF.

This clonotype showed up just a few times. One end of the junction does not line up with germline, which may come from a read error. The CDR3 spells CATSQGYIF. CDR3 bases: TGTGCCACCTCTCAGGGCTACATCTTC. The chain has TRBV2 and TRBJ1-2, with a possible D match to TRBD1 (5 bases). The length of the CDR3 is 9 residues. Germline V gene sequence: CDR1 SNHLY, CDR2 FYNNEI.

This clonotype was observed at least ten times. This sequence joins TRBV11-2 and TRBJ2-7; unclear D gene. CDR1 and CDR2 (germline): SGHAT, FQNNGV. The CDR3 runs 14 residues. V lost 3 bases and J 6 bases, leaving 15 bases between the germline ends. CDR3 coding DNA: TGTGCCAGCAGCTTGGGCTCCTTAGGCTTCGAGCAGTACTTC. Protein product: CASSLGSLGFEQYF.

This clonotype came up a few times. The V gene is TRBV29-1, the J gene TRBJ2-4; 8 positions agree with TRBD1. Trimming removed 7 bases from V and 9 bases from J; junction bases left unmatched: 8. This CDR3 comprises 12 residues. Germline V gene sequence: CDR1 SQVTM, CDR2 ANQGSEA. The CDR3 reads CSARTTGGIQYF. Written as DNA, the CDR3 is TGCAGCGCCCGAACTACAGGGGGCATTCAGTACTTC. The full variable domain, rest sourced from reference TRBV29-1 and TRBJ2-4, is SAVISQKPSRDICQRGTSLTIQCQVDSQVTMMFWYRQQPGQSLTLIATANQGSEATYESGFVIDKFPISRPNLTFSTLTVSNMSPEDSSIYLCSARTTGGIQYFGAGTRLSVL.

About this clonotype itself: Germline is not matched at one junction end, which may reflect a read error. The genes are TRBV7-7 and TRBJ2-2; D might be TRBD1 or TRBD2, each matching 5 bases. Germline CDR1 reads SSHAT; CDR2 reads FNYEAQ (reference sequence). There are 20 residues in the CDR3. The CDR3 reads CASSPEGPGQAIIYTGELFF. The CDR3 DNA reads TGTGCTAGCAGCCCAGAGGGCCCAGGGCAGGCCATAATATACACCGGGGAGCTGTTTTTT.

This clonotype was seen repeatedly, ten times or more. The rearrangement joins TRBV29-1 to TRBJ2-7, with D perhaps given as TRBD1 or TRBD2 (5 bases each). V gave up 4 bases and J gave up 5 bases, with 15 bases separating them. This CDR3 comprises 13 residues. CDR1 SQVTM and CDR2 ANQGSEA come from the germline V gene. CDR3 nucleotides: TGCAGCGTTGTGTTGGGGGTTAAGGACGAGCAGTACTTC. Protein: CSVVLGVKDEQYF.

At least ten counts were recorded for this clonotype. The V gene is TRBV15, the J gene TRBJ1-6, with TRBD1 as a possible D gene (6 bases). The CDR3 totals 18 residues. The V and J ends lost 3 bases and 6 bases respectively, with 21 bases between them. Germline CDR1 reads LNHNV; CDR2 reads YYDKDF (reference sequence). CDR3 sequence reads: CATSRENDRRRSNSPLHF. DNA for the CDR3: TGTGCCACCAGCAGGGAAAACGACAGGAGGCGGAGTAATTCACCCCTCCACTTT.

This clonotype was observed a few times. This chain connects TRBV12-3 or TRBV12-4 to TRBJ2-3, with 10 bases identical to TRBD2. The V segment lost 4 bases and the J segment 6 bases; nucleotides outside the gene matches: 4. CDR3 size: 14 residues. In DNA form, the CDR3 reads TGTGCCAGCAGTTCTAGCGGGAGCTATGATACGCAGTATTTT. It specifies CASSSSGSYDTQYF.

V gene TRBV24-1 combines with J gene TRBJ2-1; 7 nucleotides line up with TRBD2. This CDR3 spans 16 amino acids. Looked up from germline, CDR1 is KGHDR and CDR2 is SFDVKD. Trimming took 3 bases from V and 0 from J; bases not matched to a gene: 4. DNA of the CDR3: TGTGCCACCAGTGATCAAGCGGGACCCTCCTACAATGAGCAGTTCTTC. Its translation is CATSDQAGPSYNEQFF.